This TCR beta chain comes out of a study of T cells in Graves' hyperthyroidism and ophthalmopathy (dated by TCRdb to the late 2010s). About the investigation overall: Peripheral blood was sampled at the time of initial diagnosis, prior to any treatment. In over five Graves' hyperthyroidism patients, the study also compared T-cell repertoires from thyroid tissue with T-cell repertoires from blood. Once sampling was done, hyperthyroidism patients were given methimazole at a starting dose of 30 mg daily, whereas ophthalmopathy patients were given high-dose intravenous methylprednisolone. The approximately 98 discovery patients were randomly divided into training and test sets at a 7:3 ratio. TCR V-J signatures able to tell the groups apart were searched for in a discovery cohort of 100 patients, of whom approximately 40 had Graves' ophthalmopathy and around 57 had stable Graves' hyperthyroidism. Prospective prediction of ophthalmopathy was tested in an independent validation cohort consisting of some 18 hyperthyroidism patients and over 15 patients who later progressed to ophthalmopathy. TCR Vbeta CDR3 sequencing of 120 to 150 peripheral blood samples (over 40 ophthalmopathy, about 80 hyperthyroidism and around 17 progressor patients) is reported in the paper.

The study at large found these results: In validation, progression to ophthalmopathy was predicted by the model with 65% to 71% sensitivity and just over 72% specificity, a median of approximately 6.5 months before onset. Blood samples also contained most of the expanded thyroid clonotypes (frequency above 0.001), which suggests that blood repertoires may reflect thyroid immune responses. Sample size was not statistically predetermined, and blinding of investigators to group allocation was not performed. Ophthalmopathy was separated from stable hyperthyroidism by a 13 V-J signature model, with over 85% sensitivity and 81% to 82% specificity obtained in cross-validation and 80%/75% obtained in testing.

A patient counted as having stable Graves' hyperthyroidism if no progression to ophthalmopathy occurred over 18 months of follow-up. The hyperthyroidism patients were between 18 and 65 years old and newly diagnosed, with a disease duration of less than 2 months. Exclusion was applied to patients with uncontrolled infections, other autoimmune diseases, pregnancy or lactation. Diagnoses were established on the basis of clinical symptoms, serum thyroxine and TRAb, thyroid ultrasound, and orbital computed tomography. PBMCs were isolated from approximately 10 ml of fresh peripheral blood by Ficoll-Paque density gradient centrifugation. Trizol reagent was used to extract total RNA, and RNA quality was then checked on an Agilent 2100 Bioanalyzer. Compared with germline, V lacks 8 bases and J lacks 4 bases; bases without a gene match: 9. Taken from cysteine to phenylalanine, the CDR3 has 15 residues. CDR3 DNA is the only sequence kept; it has 45 bases, read in frame from the first base. The germline V gene sets CDR1 to SNHLY and CDR2 to FYNNEI.

The TCR beta CDR3 regions were amplified from RNA transcripts. The first round of RT-PCR for the TCR CDR3 was performed with the HTBI primer set and the Qiagen OneStep RT-PCR kit. Libraries were constructed in a second round of multiplex PCR, after which size selection and purification were performed. The libraries were sequenced on an Illumina HiSeq2000 using paired-end 100 bp reads. The authors' pipeline ran thus. SOAPnuke was used to process the raw data, removing reads that contained adapters or uncalled bases, had a mean Phred below 15, or lacked an exact match to the constant primer or identifier. High-quality paired reads were merged with COPE v1.2.5, and unique nucleotide sequences were defined as clonotypes. MiTCR v1.1 was used to align the clonotypes against IMGT TRBV, TRBD and TRBJ reference segments. Analysis was restricted to V-J combinations with a frequency above 0.0001, which covered roughly 99% of repertoires. A TCS score was defined as the ratio between F50 (clonal expansion) and ExV (chaos), using BLOSUM62-based TCRdist between CDR3 peptides within each V-J. Welch's t-statistics and random forest reduced 514 V-J features to 10 to 15, which were used in a naive Bayes classifier (R e1071). TCRdb reworked the public reads: Q25 trimming with fastp, MiXCR clone assembly, productive beta chains retained. Rows merge per CDR3 protein into single entries with the most common DNA and genes. It is TCRdb's table, rather than the study itself, that gives the V and J calls and clone size. This sample has some 620,000 distinct CDR3 sequences in its table, and 15% to 20% of those were observed once. The ten biggest clones cover over 3.5% of the sample.

This clonotype has a count of ten or more. Its antigen is not yet known. No base quality values were provided; no much bigger clone lies one nucleotide off. The sequence came from a woman aged 30 to 39 with Graves' hyperthyroidism. Sequencing was performed on blood. The rearranged chain carries TRBV2 and TRBJ2-1; 9 bases in the middle match TRBD1. The DNA sequence is TGTGCCAGCGATGACACGGACAGGGGATACAATGAGCAGTTCTTC. Its protein is CASDDTDRGYNEQFF.